This T cell receptor beta chain was retrieved from a study of OX40 agonist ivuxolimab in advanced cancers. Germline CDR1 and CDR2: SQVTM and ANQGSEA. V dropped 5 bases and J dropped 8 bases, with 18 bases sitting between them. This CDR3 comprises 13 residues. The data were produced by immunoSEQ multiplex PCR, yet TCRdb's version contains in-frame clones alone and is incomplete. The sample includes roughly 50,000 clones, roughly 90% of them seen just once. Here the sequenced sample was CD4+ or CD8+ T cells sorted from blood, taken in a trial of the OX40 agonist ivuxolimab. The sequence was collected from an adult with an advanced solid tumor such as melanoma, head and neck, liver or kidney cancer. V and J are TRBV29-1 and TRBJ1-1; D is perhaps TRBD1 (5 bases). The CDR3 region has the DNA TGCAGCGTTCCTCCGAGAGGGGAGGCAGAAGCTTTCTTT. The encoded protein is CSVPPRGEAEAFF.